The rows below give T cell receptor beta chains drawn from one sample of a study of blood T cell repertoires in COVID-19. Using immunoSEQ multiplex PCR, the repertoire was profiled, and TCRdb retains in-frame clones only, with some absent. The sample contains hundreds of thousands of clones, around nine tenths of which appear only once. Sequenced input: PBMCs or T cells enriched from blood (not recorded which). Receptor source: a woman aged 18-30 years with acute COVID-19. The CDR3 runs from the conserved cysteine through the conserved F or W. The D gene is left open where the match is weak. Rows give clone size only sometimes, using once, few, many, or a class for an expanded clone.

V gene	D gene	J gene	clone size	CDR3 DNA	CDR3 protein
TRBV3-1/TRBV3-2	.	TRBJ2-2	.	TGTGCCAGCAGCCAAGAGGGTGGAGCAGCCGGGGAGCTGTTTTTT	CASSQEGGAAGELFF
TRBV11-1	TRBD1	TRBJ1-2	once	TGTGCCAGCAGCGTACAACAGGGGGGCTATGGCTACACCTTC	CASSVQQGGYGYTF
TRBV2	.	TRBJ2-7	.	TGTGCCAGCGGCACGATCTTCCCAAATTACGAGCAGTACTTC	CASGTIFPNYEQYF
TRBV20-1	.	TRBJ1-1	.	TGCAGTGCTTCTCGGAACACTGAAGCTTTCTTT	CSASRNTEAFF
TRBV12-3/TRBV12-4	.	TRBJ1-6	.	TGTGCCAGCAGTTTATACAGTAATTCACCCCTCCACTTT	CASSLYSNSPLHF
TRBV5-1	TRBD2	TRBJ2-2	.	TGCGCCAGCAGCTGGACCCTGGTAGCGGGATCGAACACCGGGGAGCTGTTTTTT	CASSWTLVAGSNTGELFF
TRBV30	TRBD2	TRBJ2-2	.	TGTGCCTGGAGTCAAAATGGACTAGCGGGGACCGGGGAGCTGTTTTTT	CAWSQNGLAGTGELFF
TRBV27	TRBD2	TRBJ2-1	.	TGTGCCAGCAGACCCCAGCGGGAGTCGACCTACAATGAGCAGTTCTTC	CASRPQRESTYNEQFF
TRBV18	TRBD2	TRBJ2-7	.	TGTGCCAGCTCACGGGGAGGGACTAGCGGGACCTACGAGCAGTACTTC	CASSRGGTSGTYEQYF
TRBV27	TRBD1	TRBJ1-3	.	TGTGCCAGCAGTCCGATCAGGGGGAAGGGAAACACCATATATTTT	CASSPIRGKGNTIYF
TRBV18	TRBD1	TRBJ2-7	once	TGTGCCAGCCACCGGGACAGGGGCGAGCAGTACTTC	CASHRDRGEQYF
TRBV6-5	TRBD1	TRBJ1-2	.	TGTGCCAGCAGCTCCGGGACAGGGGACAACTATGGCTACACCTTC	CASSSGTGDNYGYTF
TRBV12-5	TRBD1	TRBJ2-7	.	TGTGCTAGTGGTCTCGGGACAGGAGTAAACGAGCAGTACTTC	CASGLGTGVNEQYF